Reported below is one TCR beta chain. This clone was detected only a few times. It lacks a known antigen. Base qualities are not provided; no much larger clone lies one nucleotide away. The trial excluded patients who had a history of autoimmune disease or were on systemic immunosuppression. Peripheral blood for TCR sequencing was collected from all dose cohorts at baseline, on cycle 4 day 1, and on cycle 7 day 1. The samples were taken from a phase I, first-in-human, multicenter, open-label dose-escalation trial of ivuxolimab. Adults with locally advanced or metastatic head and neck squamous cell, hepatocellular, melanoma or renal cell carcinoma were enrolled in the trial. Before TCR sequencing, CD4+ and CD8+ T cells were separately sorted from peripheral blood. Sequences MNHEY (CDR1) and SVGAGI (CDR2) are obtained from the germline V gene. The CDR3, from cysteine to phenylalanine, totals 16 residues. Only CDR3 DNA remains: 48 bases, in frame from the first base. V is clipped by 4 bases and J by 2 bases, and the sequence between their germline boundaries is 16 bases long.

The data are from a study of OX40 agonist ivuxolimab in advanced cancers. For the study in its entirety: Ivuxolimab, which targeted the costimulatory receptor OX40 (CD134), was an agonistic, fully human IgG2 monoclonal antibody. Partial responses were achieved by three dose-escalation patients, of whom one had hepatocellular carcinoma and two had cutaneous melanoma. A male proportion of roughly 80% and a mean age of roughly 55 years, ranging from about 23 to 90, were recorded for the dose-escalation cohort. Of the 50 or so patients in dose escalation, about 20 had hepatocellular carcinoma, about 15 had melanoma, 9 had renal cell carcinoma and 9 had head and neck cancer. Prior anti-PD-1, anti-PD-L1 or anti-CTLA-4 therapy was permitted, and approximately 40% of dose-escalation patients had received checkpoint inhibitors. Intravenous ivuxolimab was administered to patients every 2 weeks at six dose levels: 0.01, 0.1, 0.3, 1.5, 3 and 10 mg/kg. The paper reports the monotherapy dose-escalation portion (N = 52 patients) of the phase I ivuxolimab trial. Peripheral TCRbeta sequencing aimed to test whether ivuxolimab altered TCR sequence diversity and caused clonal T-cell expansion. Study-wide conclusions, independent of this receptor: In partial responders in the 0.1-3.0 mg/kg groups, normalized peripheral clonal expansion was found to be among the lowest, especially among CD8+ T cells. After ivuxolimab, more expanded clones were found on average in CD8+ T cells than in CD4+ T cells. At doses from 0.1 to 3.0 mg/kg, clonal expansion was seen in both CD4+ and CD8+ blood T cells between baseline and week 6. Low levels of normalized T-cell clonal expansion were also seen in some patients who did not respond. Which antigens the clonally expanded peripheral T cells were specific for was not determined.

For sequencing of the TCRbeta CDR3 region, genomic DNA was extracted from the sorted cells. TCRbeta CDR3 regions were sequenced using the immunoSEQ Assay. Here the immuneACCESS table is served through TCRdb, limited to in-frame sequences with V and J called. Missing clones are a known gap in these copies; in checked studies unresolved V genes cover under half, and the rest lacks a known reason. The sample table lists fewer than 85,000 clones, 70% to 90% of them with a count of one. 0.65% to 0.9% of the sample lies in the top ten. This sequence uses TRBV6-5 and TRBJ2-3; a confident D gene designation cannot be given. The origin of this receptor is an adult with an advanced solid tumor such as melanoma, head and neck, liver or kidney cancer. The sample in question was CD4+ or CD8+ T cells sorted from blood, obtained in a trial of the OX40 agonist ivuxolimab. The bases are TGTGCCAGCAGTTCTCTTGCTGGGATAGACACAGATACGCAGTATTTT. Translated, this is CASSSLAGIDTDTQYF.